The 18 T cell receptor beta chains below all came from one sample that was sequenced in a study of cytotoxic CD8 clonotypes in ibrutinib-treated CLL. The assay was immunoSEQ multiplex PCR, and TCRdb's table has in-frame clones only and misses some. Seen here are under 200,000 clones, about four fifths observed once, and the top ten hold roughly 4.5%. The sequences come from PBMCs, collected after 24 months of ibrutinib treatment. Receptors originate from a human donor with chronic lymphocytic leukemia.

CDR3 sequence reads: CAWSPTGTMNQPQHF. The CDR3 coding sequence is TGTGCCTGGAGCCCTACCGGGACGATGAATCAGCCCCAGCATTTT. The chain recombines TRBV30 with TRBJ1-5, with D maybe TRBD1 (5 bases). This CDR3 spans 15 amino acids. Trimming removed 3 bases from V and 4 bases from J, with 16 bases in between. Germline values: CDR1 GTSNPN, CDR2 SVGIG (reference sequence).

The chain joins TRBV11-2 to TRBJ2-7; no firm D call. CDR1 is SGHAT and CDR2 is FQNNGV in the germline V gene. V gave up 0 bases and J gave up 4 bases, with 10 bases separating them. This CDR3 is 14 amino acids long. The CDR3 spells CASSLEGYWYEQYF. The CDR3 nucleotides are TGTGCCAGCAGCTTAGAGGGGTATTGGTACGAGCAGTACTTC.

The V call is TRBV29-1, the J call TRBJ1-1; perhaps TRBD1 as D (6 bases). Per the germline V gene, CDR1 is SQVTM and CDR2 is ANQGSEA. This CDR3 spans 12 amino acids. V was clipped by 6 bases and J by 4 bases, with 12 bases between them. CDR3 protein: CSVGQVTTEAFF. The DNA of the CDR3 is TGCAGCGTGGGACAAGTAACCACTGAAGCTTTCTTT.

The chain is built from TRBV5-6 and TRBJ1-1, with a weak D call TRBD1 (5 bases). V dropped 3 bases and J dropped 3 bases, with 12 bases sitting between them. The CDR3 is 14 residues long. In germline, CDR1 is SGHDT, CDR2 YYEEEE. The CDR3 coding sequence is TGTGCCAGCAGCTCCCGGGGAGGGGACACTGAAGCTTTCTTT. Amino acid sequence: CASSSRGGDTEAFF. Drawing the rest from reference TRBV5-6 and TRBJ1-1, the complete variable domain is DAGVTQSPTHLIKTRGQQVTLRCSPKSGHDTVSWYQQALGQGPQFIFQYYEEEERQRGNFPDRFSGHQFPNYSSELNVNALLLGDSALYLCASSSRGGDTEAFFGQGTRLTVV.

DNA of the CDR3: TGTGCCAGCAGCCGTCACCCTCCCGAGACCCAGTACTTC. This translates into CASSRHPPETQYF. V gene TRBV9 combines with J gene TRBJ2-5; D is uncertain. V was trimmed by 4 bases and J by 5 bases, leaving 12 bases between them. Per the germline V gene, CDR1 is SGDLS and CDR2 is YYNGEE. CDR3 length equals 13 residues.

This clone appeared once. This sequence joins TRBV28 and TRBJ1-2; TRBD1 aligns across 7 bases. Germline V gives CDR1 MDHEN, CDR2 SYDVKM. The trim removed 6 bases at V and 2 bases at J, leaving 9 bases unmatched. The CDR3 runs 15 residues. This chain's CDR3 is CASSSTGNRNYGYTF. CDR3 in DNA: TGTGCCAGCAGCTCGACAGGGAATAGGAACTATGGCTACACCTTC.

The V gene is TRBV4-1, the J gene TRBJ2-3; D possibly corresponds to TRBD2 (6 bases). Trimming removed 4 bases from V and 3 bases from J, with 17 bases in between. CDR3 length: 16 amino acids. Germline V gene lookup returns CDR1 MGHRA and CDR2 YSYEKL. This CDR3 reads CASSPGRGAGTDTQYF. CDR3 bases: TGCGCCAGCAGCCCCGGGCGGGGTGCGGGGACAGATACGCAGTATTTT.

V and J are TRBV9 and TRBJ1-1; D is unresolved. CDR1 and CDR2 (germline): SGDLS, YYNGEE. Trimming shortened V by 0 bases and J by 6 bases, and 6 bases separated the two germline ends. The CDR3 contains 12 residues. In nucleotides, the CDR3 is TGTGCCAGCAGCGTAGGATTTGCTGAAGCTTTCTTT. Its protein is CASSVGFAEAFF.

V is TRBV7-2 and J is TRBJ1-1; no reliable D call. Looked up from germline, CDR1 is SGHTA and CDR2 is FQGNSA. The V gene lost 6 bases and the J gene lost 1 base, with 9 bases spanning the gap. The CDR3 is 13 amino acids. The CDR3 nucleotides read TGTGCCAGCAGACAGACACCGAACACTGAAGCTTTCTTT. Encoded protein: CASRQTPNTEAFF.

The chain has TRBV15 and TRBJ1-2; the D gene is possibly TRBD1 (5 bases). V was pared by 0 bases and J by 4 bases, with 15 bases between. The CDR3 runs 16 residues. The germline V gene encodes CDR1 LNHNV and CDR2 YYDKDF (reference sequence). CDR3 sequence (DNA): TGTGCCACCAGCAGAGAAAATACAGGTCGGGGCTATGGCTACACCTTC. Translated: CATSRENTGRGYGYTF.

The chain combines TRBV18 with TRBJ1-2, with 9 nucleotides matching TRBD1. Germline loops: CDR1 KGHSH, CDR2 LQKENI. After removal of 5 bases from V and 12 bases from J, the junction contained 10 bases not matched to a gene. The CDR3 covers 13 residues. CDR3 coding DNA: TGTGCCAGCTCATCAGATGGGACAGGGTACGACACCTTC. This codes for CASSSDGTGYDTF.

This sequence joins TRBV18 and TRBJ1-3; no firm D call. V dropped 1 base and J dropped 0 bases, with 10 bases sitting between them. CDR3 length: 16 amino acids. Germline V gene lookup returns CDR1 KGHSH and CDR2 LQKENI. CDR3 in amino acids: CASSPLLGDSGNTIYF. The DNA for the CDR3 is TGTGCCAGCTCACCACTGCTGGGAGACTCTGGAAACACCATATATTTT.

J is TRBJ1-2 and V is TRBV7-2, with D maybe TRBD1 (5 bases). Germline V gene sequence: CDR1 SGHTA, CDR2 FQGNSA. The CDR3 runs 14 residues. V was pared by 6 bases and J by 2 bases, with 13 bases between. For the CDR3, the DNA is TGTGCCAGCAGTTGGGGGGGGATAAACTATGGCTACACCTTC. Protein sequence: CASSWGGINYGYTF.

The chain links TRBV5-4 to TRBJ2-5, with D tentatively TRBD1 (5 bases). The germline gives CDR1 SGHNT, CDR2 YYREEE (reference sequence). The V gene lost 4 bases and the J gene lost 5 bases, with 21 bases spanning the gap. The CDR3 contains 16 residues. CDR3 region: CASSPPGLQVWETQYF. The DNA for the CDR3 is TGTGCCAGCAGCCCACCCGGGTTACAGGTTTGGGAGACCCAGTACTTC.

The rearrangement uses TRBV2 and TRBJ2-2; 7 nucleotides agree with TRBD1. Germline V CDR1 and CDR2: SNHLY, FYNNEI. The CDR3 has 14 residues. The V gene end was trimmed by 4 bases and the J gene end by 1 base; junction bases not matched to a gene: 0. CDR3 nucleotides: TGTGCCAGCAGTGGACAGGGGAACACCGGGGAGCTGTTTTTT. Amino acids: CASSGQGNTGELFF.

The V and J genes are TRBV5-1 and TRBJ2-2; 9 bases line up with TRBD2. J gave up 0 bases and V 1 base, and 4 bases lay outside the gene matches. This CDR3 is 17 amino acids long. CDR1 SGHRS and CDR2 YFSETQ come from the germline V gene. CDR3: CASSLFWTSANTGELFF. DNA of the CDR3: TGCGCCAGCAGCTTGTTCTGGACTAGCGCGAACACCGGGGAGCTGTTTTTT.

V is TRBV11-2 and J is TRBJ1-2; 7 bases match TRBD1. CDR3 length: 14 residues. The J segment lost 3 bases and the V segment lost 5 bases, leaving 6 bases of the junction unmatched. Germline V gene lookup returns CDR1 SGHAT and CDR2 FQNNGV. The CDR3 region is CASSRYGQDYGYTF. The CDR3 bases are TGTGCCAGCAGCCGATATGGACAGGACTATGGCTACACCTTC. Full variable domain (remainder filled in from reference TRBV11-2 and TRBJ1-2): EAGVAQSPRYKIIEKRQSVAFWCNPISGHATLYWYQQILGQGPKLLIQFQNNGVVDDSQLPKDRFSAERLKGVDSTLKIQPAKLEDSAVYLCASSRYGQDYGYTFGSGTRLTVV.

This chain uses TRBV7-3 with TRBJ2-3; TRBD2 agrees at 10 bases. Trimming at V came to 0 bases and at J to 3 bases, leaving 3 bases not matched to a gene. Germline V gene data show CDR1 as SGHTA and CDR2 as FQGTGA. There are 16 residues in the CDR3. The CDR3 nucleotides are TGTGCCAGCAGCTTAACTCTAGCGGGAGCAACAGATACGCAGTATTTT. This translates into CASSLTLAGATDTQYF.